Listed below are T cell receptor beta chains from one sample, sequenced in a study of blood T cell repertoires in COVID-19. TCRdb keeps only in-frame clones here, not all; method: immunoSEQ multiplex PCR. The profile shows about 430,000 clones, about 88% of them singletons. Sequencing was done on a sample of PBMCs or T cells enriched from blood (not recorded which). The receptors here all came from a woman younger than 35 who had been exposed to COVID-19. Both conserved end residues are trimmed from each CDR3.

v_call	cdr3_length	cdr3_aa
TRBV27	14	ACGDRDRPSTDTQY
TRBV5-1	13	ASIGLAGVTGELF
TRBV7-9	10	ASSTDRREAF
TRBV7-2	14	ASSRDRRLANYGYT
TRBV10-1	15	ASSESNPGDRGPEQF
TRBV15	14	ATSPHPGVGTGELF
TRBV5-1	12	ASMDGSGNSPLH
TRBV3-1/TRBV3-2	11	ASSQAGYSPLH
TRBV6-6	14	ASSQGRGGRIDTQY
TRBV15	11	ATRQSSGNTIY
TRBV28	12	ASSPGSLGNTIY
TRBV3-1/TRBV3-2	15	ASSQDTPPGDTDTQY
TRBV6-6	14	ASSWTGGTGANVLT
TRBV6-2/TRBV6-3	15	ASSYAASGGLYNEQF
TRBV4-2	14	ASSQDATGSGNTIY
TRBV18	12	ASSLKGVGAEAF
TRBV5-1	12	ASSLALGGSPLH
TRBV15	15	ATSRQGSSSHTDTQY
TRBV19	12	ASSKTGEGRPQH
TRBV28	10	ASGEDSTEAF
TRBV9	13	ASSAMRVSPTEAF
TRBV5-6	12	ASSWGQNALEQY
TRBV6-2/TRBV6-3	12	ASSWTGWHQPQH
TRBV6-2/TRBV6-3	15	ASSSLSGGIPPYEQY
TRBV15	15	ATSRGRSGPSTDTQY
TRBV7-2	14	ASSSYLGGGTDTQY
TRBV28	13	ASSPRTGGEEKLF
TRBV3-1/TRBV3-2	13	ASSQNSGGSYEQY
TRBV21-1	14	ASSNRAGGPVGELF
TRBV11-2	13	ASSRSGASGNEQF
TRBV4-3	15	ASSPQARRGGSYEQY
TRBV18	14	ASSPRLAVTTGELF
TRBV5-4	11	ASSLASIETQY
TRBV4-3	13	ASSQLGTANYEQY
TRBV28	14	ASSFGWLTGAYEQY
TRBV7-9	12	ASSLRAEGTEAF
TRBV29-1	12	SAKLAGGPDTQY
TRBV5-5	13	ASRTTGGNTGELF
TRBV4-3	12	ASSQEAGEYEQY
TRBV4-3	12	ASSLGQGPTEAF
TRBV7-9	12	ASSETGTGSEAF
TRBV19	16	ASKRASGGAGPYNEQF
TRBV30	11	AWSVGANSPLH
TRBV7-3	12	ASSPQGHADTQY
TRBV15	12	ATSRAGGNQPQH
TRBV5-1	11	ASSFGTGGEQY